This TCR beta chain was retrieved from a study of cytomegalovirus exposure and HLA in healthy donors. Study-level points and caveats: Under in vitro conditions, three CMV-associated chains were confirmed as specific for CMV antigens. The listing of some 170 TCR beta chains classed them as cytomegalovirus-associated. Published work reported that the classifier diagnosed cytomegalovirus status with high specificity and sensitivity. In a later analysis, first-cohort TCR clusters were found to tend to co-occur in the 130 or so validation repertoires.

Data came from immunoSEQ multiplex PCR; TCRdb stores just in-frame clones and leaves some out. The sample records 100,000 to 150,000 clones, roughly nine tenths being singletons. Trimming at V came to 1 base and at J to 3 bases, leaving 3 bases not matched to a gene. The germline gives CDR1 SGHTA, CDR2 FQGNSA. This CDR3 region has 15 residues. On this clone itself: Antigen: not known.

The material sequenced was PBMCs. This clonotype was obtained from a woman between 18 and 29 years old in good health and CMV-seronegative. This chain links TRBV7-2 with TRBJ2-1; the match to TRBD2 covers 7 bases. Written as DNA, the CDR3 is TGTGCCAGCAGCTTAGAGCGGGGAGGCTACAATGAGCAGTTCTTC. Translation: CASSLERGGYNEQFF.